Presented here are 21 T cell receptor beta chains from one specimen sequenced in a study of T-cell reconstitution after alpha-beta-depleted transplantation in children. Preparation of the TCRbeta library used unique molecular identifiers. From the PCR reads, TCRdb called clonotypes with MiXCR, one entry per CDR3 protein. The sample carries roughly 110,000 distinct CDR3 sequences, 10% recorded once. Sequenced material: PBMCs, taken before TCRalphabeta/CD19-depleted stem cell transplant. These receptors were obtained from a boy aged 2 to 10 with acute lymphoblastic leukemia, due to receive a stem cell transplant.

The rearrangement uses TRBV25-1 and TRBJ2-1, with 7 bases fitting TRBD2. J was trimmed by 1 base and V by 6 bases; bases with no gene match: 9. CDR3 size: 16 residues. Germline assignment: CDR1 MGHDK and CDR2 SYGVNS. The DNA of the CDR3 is TGTGCCAGCAGGCCAACGGCGGGAGAGTCCTACAATGAGCAGTTCTTC. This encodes CASRPTAGESYNEQFF.

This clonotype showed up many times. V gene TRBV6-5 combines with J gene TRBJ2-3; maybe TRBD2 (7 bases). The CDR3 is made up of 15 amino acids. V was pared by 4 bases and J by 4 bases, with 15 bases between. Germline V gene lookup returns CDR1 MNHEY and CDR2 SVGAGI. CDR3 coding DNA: TGTGCCAGCAGTTCCCCCTCGGGGGGCCCAGATACGCAGTATTTT. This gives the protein CASSSPSGGPDTQYF.

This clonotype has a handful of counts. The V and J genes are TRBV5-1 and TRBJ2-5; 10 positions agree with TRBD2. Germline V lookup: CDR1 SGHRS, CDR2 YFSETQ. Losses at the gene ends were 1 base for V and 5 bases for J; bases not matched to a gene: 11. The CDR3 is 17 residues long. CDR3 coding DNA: TGCGCCAGCAGCTTGAGGAGCGGGAGGGCCGGTAAGGAGACCCAGTACTTC. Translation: CASSLRSGRAGKETQYF. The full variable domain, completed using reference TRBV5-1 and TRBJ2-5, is KAGVTQTPRYLIKTRGQQVTLSCSPISGHRSVSWYQQTPGQGLQFLFEYFSETQRNKGNFPGRFSGRQFSNSRSEMNVSTLELGDSALYLCASSLRSGRAGKETQYFGPGTRLLVL.

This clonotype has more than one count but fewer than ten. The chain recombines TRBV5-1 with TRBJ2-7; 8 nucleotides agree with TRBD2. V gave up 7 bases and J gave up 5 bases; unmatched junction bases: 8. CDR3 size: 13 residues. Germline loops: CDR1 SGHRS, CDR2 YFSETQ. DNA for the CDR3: TGCGCCAGCCGGGGGGGGCCCACCCACGAGCAGTACTTC. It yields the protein CASRGGPTHEQYF.

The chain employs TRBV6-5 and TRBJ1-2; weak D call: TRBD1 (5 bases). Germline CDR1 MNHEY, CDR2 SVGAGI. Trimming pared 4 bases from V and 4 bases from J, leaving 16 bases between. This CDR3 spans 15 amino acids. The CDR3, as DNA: TGTGCCAGCAGTTGGACAACTATTTCGGGCTATGGCTACACCTTC. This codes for CASSWTTISGYGYTF.

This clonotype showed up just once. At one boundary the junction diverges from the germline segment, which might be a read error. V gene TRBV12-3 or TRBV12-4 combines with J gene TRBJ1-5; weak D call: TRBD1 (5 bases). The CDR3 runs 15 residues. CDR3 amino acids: CASRGQGVNDQPQNF. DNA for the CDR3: TGTGCCAGCAGAGGTCAGGGTGTGAACGATCAGCCCCAGAATTTT.

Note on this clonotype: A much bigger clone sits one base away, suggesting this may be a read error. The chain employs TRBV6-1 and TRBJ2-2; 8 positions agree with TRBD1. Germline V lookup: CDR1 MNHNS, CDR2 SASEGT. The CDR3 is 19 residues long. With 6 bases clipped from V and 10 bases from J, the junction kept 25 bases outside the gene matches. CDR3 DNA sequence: TGTGCCAGCAGCCTCCGGGACAGGTCTTATTTAACCCCTGAGGAGGAGCTGTTTTTT. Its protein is CASSLRDRSYLTPEEELFF.

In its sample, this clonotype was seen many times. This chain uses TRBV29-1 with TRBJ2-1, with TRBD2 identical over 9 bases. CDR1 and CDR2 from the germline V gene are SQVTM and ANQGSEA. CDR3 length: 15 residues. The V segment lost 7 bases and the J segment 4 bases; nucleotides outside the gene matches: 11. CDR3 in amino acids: CSAVVGGRGYNEQFF. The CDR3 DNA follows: TGCAGCGCCGTAGTCGGCGGGAGGGGATACAATGAGCAGTTCTTC.

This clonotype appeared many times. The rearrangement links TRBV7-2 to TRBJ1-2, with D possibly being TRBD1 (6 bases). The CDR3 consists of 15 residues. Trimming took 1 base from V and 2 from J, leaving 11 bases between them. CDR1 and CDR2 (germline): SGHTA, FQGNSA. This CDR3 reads CASSLGAGVNYGYTF. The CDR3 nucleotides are TGTGCCAGCAGCTTAGGTGCAGGGGTGAACTATGGCTACACCTTC.

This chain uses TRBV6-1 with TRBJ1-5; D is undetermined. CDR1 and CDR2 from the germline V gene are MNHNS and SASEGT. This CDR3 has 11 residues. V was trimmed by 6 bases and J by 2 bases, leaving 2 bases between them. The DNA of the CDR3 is TGTGCCAGCAGCGGCAATCAGCCCCAGCATTTT. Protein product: CASSGNQPQHF.

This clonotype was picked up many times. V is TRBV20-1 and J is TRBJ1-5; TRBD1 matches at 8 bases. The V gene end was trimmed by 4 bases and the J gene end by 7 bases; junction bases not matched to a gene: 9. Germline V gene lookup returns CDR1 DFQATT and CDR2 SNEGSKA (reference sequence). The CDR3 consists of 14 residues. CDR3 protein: CSANGQGRYQPQHF. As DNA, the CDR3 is TGCAGTGCTAACGGACAGGGAAGATACCAGCCCCAGCATTTT.

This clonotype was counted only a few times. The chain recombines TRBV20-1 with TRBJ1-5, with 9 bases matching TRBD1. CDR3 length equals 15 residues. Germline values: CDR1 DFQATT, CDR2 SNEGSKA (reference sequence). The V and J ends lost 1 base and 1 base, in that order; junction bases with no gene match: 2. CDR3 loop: CSARGTGESNQPQHF. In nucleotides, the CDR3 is TGCAGTGCTAGAGGGACAGGGGAAAGCAATCAGCCCCAGCATTTT.

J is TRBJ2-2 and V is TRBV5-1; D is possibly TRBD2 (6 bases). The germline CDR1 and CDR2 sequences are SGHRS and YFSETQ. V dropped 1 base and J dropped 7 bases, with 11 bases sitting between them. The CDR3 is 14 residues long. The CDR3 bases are TGCGCCAGCAGCTTGCCGGGAGCCGGCGGGGAGCTGTTTTTT. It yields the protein CASSLPGAGGELFF.

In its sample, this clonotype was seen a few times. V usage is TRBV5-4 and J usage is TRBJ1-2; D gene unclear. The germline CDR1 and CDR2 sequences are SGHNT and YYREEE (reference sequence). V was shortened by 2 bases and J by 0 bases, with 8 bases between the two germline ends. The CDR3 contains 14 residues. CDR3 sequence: CASSLTVTNYGYTF. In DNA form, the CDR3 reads TGTGCCAGCAGCTTAACAGTAACTAACTATGGCTACACCTTC.

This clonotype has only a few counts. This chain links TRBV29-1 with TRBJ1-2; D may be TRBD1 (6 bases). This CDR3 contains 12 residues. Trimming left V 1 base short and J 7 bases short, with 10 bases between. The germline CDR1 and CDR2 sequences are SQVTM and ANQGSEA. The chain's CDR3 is CSVEVQGGGYTF. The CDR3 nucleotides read TGCAGCGTTGAAGTACAGGGTGGTGGCTACACCTTC.

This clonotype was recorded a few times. The CDR3 is CASSIDGNREEQFF. The CDR3 coding sequence is TGTGCCAGTAGTATAGATGGGAACAGGGAAGAGCAGTTCTTC. The chain uses TRBV19 and TRBJ2-1; D perhaps matches TRBD1 (6 bases). Germline V gives CDR1 LNHDA, CDR2 SQIVND (reference sequence). The V and J ends lost 0 bases and 10 bases respectively, with 13 bases between them. This CDR3 has 14 residues.

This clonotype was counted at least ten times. CDR3 in amino acids: CASSWQMGNTEAFF. As DNA, the CDR3 is TGCGCCAGCAGCTGGCAAATGGGGAACACTGAAGCTTTCTTT. The V gene is TRBV5-1, the J gene TRBJ1-1; D not certain. Germline V lookup: CDR1 SGHRS, CDR2 YFSETQ. V lost 3 bases to trimming and J lost 1 base, with 10 bases between them. The CDR3 sequence is 14 residues long.

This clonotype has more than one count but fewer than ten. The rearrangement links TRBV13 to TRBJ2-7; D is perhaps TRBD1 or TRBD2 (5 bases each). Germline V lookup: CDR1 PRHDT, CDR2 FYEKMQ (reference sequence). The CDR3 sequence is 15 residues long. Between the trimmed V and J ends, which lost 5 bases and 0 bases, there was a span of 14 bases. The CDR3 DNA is TGTGCCAGCAGCCCGGAACGGGGCGCCTCCTACGAGCAGTACTTC. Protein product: CASSPERGASYEQYF.

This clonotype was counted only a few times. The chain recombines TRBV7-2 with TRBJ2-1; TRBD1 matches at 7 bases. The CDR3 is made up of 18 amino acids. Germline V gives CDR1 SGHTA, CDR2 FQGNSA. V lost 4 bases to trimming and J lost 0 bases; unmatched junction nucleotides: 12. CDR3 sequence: CASSSPWTGSSSYNEQFF. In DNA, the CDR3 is TGTGCCAGCAGCTCGCCTTGGACAGGCTCAAGCTCCTACAATGAGCAGTTCTTC.

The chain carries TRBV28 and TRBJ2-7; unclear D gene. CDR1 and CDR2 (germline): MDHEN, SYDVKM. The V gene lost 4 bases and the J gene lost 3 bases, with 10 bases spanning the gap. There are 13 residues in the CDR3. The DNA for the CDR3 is TGTGCCAGCAGTTCAGGTGTAAACTACGAGCAGTACTTC. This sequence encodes CASSSGVNYEQYF. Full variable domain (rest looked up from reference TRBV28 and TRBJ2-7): DVKVTQSSRYLVKRTGEKVFLECVQDMDHENMFWYRQDPGLGLRLIYFSYDVKMKEKGDIPEGYSVSREKKERFSLILESASTNQTSMYLCASSSGVNYEQYFGPGTRLTVT.

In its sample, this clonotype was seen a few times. CDR3 protein: CSALPPGGKYEQYF. DNA of the CDR3: TGCAGTGCCCTCCCGCCAGGGGGCAAGTACGAGCAGTACTTC. V is TRBV20-1 and J is TRBJ2-7; 8 positions match TRBD1. Germline V lookup: CDR1 DFQATT, CDR2 SNEGSKA (reference sequence). V shed 6 bases and J 4 bases; nucleotides not matched to a gene: 11. The CDR3 sequence is 14 residues long.